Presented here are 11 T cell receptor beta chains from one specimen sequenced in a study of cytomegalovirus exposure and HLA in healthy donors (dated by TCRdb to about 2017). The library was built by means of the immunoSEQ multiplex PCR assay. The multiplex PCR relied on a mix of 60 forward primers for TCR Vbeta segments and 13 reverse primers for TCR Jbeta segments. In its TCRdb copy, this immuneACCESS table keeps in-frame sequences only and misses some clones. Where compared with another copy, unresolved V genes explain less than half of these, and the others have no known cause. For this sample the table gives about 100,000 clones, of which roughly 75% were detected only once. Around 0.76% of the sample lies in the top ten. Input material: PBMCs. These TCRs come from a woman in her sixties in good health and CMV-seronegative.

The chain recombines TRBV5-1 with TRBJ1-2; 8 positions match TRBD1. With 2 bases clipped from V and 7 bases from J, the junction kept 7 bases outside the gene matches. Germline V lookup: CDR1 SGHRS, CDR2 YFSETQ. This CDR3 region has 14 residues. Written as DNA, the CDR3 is TGCGCCAGCAGCTTTTCAGGGGGCCAAACTGGCTACACCTTC. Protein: CASSFSGGQTGYTF. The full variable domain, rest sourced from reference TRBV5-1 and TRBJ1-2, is KAGVTQTPRYLIKTRGQQVTLSCSPISGHRSVSWYQQTPGQGLQFLFEYFSETQRNKGNFPGRFSGRQFSNSRSEMNVSTLELGDSALYLCASSFSGGQTGYTFGSGTRLTVV.

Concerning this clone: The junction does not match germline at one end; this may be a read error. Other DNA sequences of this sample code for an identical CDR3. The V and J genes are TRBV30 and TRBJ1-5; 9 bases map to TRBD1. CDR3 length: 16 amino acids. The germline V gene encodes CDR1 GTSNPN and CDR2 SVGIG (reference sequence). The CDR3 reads CAWSVPYDRGNQPQHF. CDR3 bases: TGCGCCTGGAGTGTCCCTTACGACAGGGGGAATCAGCCCCAGCATTTT.

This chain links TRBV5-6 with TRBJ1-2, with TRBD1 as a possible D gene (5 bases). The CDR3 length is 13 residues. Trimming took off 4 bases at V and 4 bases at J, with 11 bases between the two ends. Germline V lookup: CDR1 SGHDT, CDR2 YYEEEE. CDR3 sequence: CASSIAGLYGYTF. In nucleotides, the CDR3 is TGTGCCAGCAGCATAGCGGGGCTCTATGGCTACACCTTC. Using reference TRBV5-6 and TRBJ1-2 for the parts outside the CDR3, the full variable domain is DAGVTQSPTHLIKTRGQQVTLRCSPKSGHDTVSWYQQALGQGPQFIFQYYEEEERQRGNFPDRFSGHQFPNYSSELNVNALLLGDSALYLCASSIAGLYGYTFGSGTRLTVV.

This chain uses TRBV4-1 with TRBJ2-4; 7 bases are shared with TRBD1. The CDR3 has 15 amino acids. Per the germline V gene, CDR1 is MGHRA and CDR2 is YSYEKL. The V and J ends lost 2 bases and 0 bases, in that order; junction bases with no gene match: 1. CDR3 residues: CASSQTGVAKNIQYF. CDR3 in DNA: TGCGCCAGCAGCCAAACAGGGGTAGCCAAAAACATTCAGTACTTC.

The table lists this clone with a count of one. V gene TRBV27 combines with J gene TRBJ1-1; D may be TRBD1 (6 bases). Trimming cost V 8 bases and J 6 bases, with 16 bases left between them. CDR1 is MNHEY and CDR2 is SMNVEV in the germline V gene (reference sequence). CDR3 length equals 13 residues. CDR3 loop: CASRLYRDAEAFF. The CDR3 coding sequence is TGTGCCAGCCGACTCTACAGGGACGCTGAAGCTTTCTTT.

The CDR3 nucleotides are TGCGCCAGCAGCTTGGCTAGCGGGGGGGGTAATGAGCAGTTCTTC. As protein: CASSLASGGGNEQFF. The chain carries TRBV5-1 and TRBJ2-1; 12 nucleotides agree with TRBD2. Germline values: CDR1 SGHRS, CDR2 YFSETQ. The V segment lost 0 bases and the J segment 7 bases; nucleotides outside the gene matches: 2. The CDR3 runs 15 residues.

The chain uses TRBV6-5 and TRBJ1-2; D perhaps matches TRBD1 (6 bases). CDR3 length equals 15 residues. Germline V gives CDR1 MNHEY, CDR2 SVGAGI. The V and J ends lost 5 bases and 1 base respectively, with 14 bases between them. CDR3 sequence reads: CASSTPIGGNYGYTF. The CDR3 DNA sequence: TGTGCCAGCAGTACCCCCATAGGGGGTAACTATGGCTACACCTTC.

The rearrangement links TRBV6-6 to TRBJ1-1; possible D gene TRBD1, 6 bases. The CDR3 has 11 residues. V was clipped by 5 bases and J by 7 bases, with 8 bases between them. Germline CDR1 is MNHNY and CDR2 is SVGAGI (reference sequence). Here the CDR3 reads CASSDRSEAFF. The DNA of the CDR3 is TGTGCCAGCAGTGACAGGAGTGAAGCTTTCTTT.

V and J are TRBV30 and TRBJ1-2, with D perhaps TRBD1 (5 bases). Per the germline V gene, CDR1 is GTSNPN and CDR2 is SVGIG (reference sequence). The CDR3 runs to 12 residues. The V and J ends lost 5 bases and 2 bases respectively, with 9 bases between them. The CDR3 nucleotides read TGTGCCTGGTTTAGGGGAAACTATGGCTACACCTTC. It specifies CAWFRGNYGYTF.

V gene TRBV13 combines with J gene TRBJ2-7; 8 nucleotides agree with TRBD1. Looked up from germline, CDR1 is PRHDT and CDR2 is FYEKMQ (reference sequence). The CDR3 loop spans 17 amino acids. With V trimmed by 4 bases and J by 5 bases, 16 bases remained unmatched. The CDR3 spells CASSSTYFDRGINEQYF. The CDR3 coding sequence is TGTGCCAGCAGCTCAACCTACTTCGACAGGGGTATTAACGAGCAGTACTTC.

CDR3: CASSLQGAGTYGYTF. The CDR3 DNA is TGTGCCAGCAGTCTTCAGGGGGCCGGGACCTATGGCTACACCTTC. V is TRBV6-5 and J is TRBJ1-2, with 8 positions matching TRBD1. The CDR3 spans 15 residues. Germline trimming cut 5 bases from V and 4 bases from J; bases unmatched to any gene: 9. Germline values: CDR1 MNHEY, CDR2 SVGAGI.